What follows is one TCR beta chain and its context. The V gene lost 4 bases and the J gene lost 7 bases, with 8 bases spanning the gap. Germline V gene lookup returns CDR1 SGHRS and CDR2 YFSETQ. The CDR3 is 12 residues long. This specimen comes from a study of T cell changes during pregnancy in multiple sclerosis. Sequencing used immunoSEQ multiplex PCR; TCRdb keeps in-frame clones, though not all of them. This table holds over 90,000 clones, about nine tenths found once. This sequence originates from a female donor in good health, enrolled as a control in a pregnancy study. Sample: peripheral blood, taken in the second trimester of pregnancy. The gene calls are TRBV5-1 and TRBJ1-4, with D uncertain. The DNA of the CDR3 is TGCGCCAGCAGCCACGAGGGTGAAAAACTGTTTTTT. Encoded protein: CASSHEGEKLFF. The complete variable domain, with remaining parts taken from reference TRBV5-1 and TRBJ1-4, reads KAGVTQTPRYLIKTRGQQVTLSCSPISGHRSVSWYQQTPGQGLQFLFEYFSETQRNKGNFPGRFSGRQFSNSRSEMNVSTLELGDSALYLCASSHEGEKLFFGSGTQLSVL.